This TCR beta chain was sequenced for a study of T-cell reconstitution after alpha-beta-depleted transplantation in children. In this sample, this clonotype turned up a few times. This sample's TCRbeta library carried unique molecular identifier barcodes. TCRdb used MiXCR to reprocess the PCR reads, holding one entry per CDR3 protein. The table includes fewer than 400,000 distinct CDR3 sequences, about 20% detected once. The V and J ends lost 2 bases and 7 bases respectively, with 11 bases between them. The CDR3 runs to 14 residues. The germline gives CDR1 MNHEY, CDR2 SVGAGI. This chain connects TRBV6-5 to TRBJ1-4; no definite D call. Sequences were derived from PBMCs from the stem cell graft donor, sampled from the stem cell graft. The TCR originated in a human donor who donated a stem cell graft to a child with acute myeloid leukemia. For the CDR3, the DNA is TGTGCCAGCAGTTACGGGCAGGCCCGTGAAAAACTGTTTTTT. It specifies CASSYGQAREKLFF.